The text below deals with one T cell receptor (beta chain). The antigen is undetermined. The data derive from a study of T cell responses to AZD1222 COVID-19 vaccine. The CDR3 extends over 15 amino acids. CDR1 is SGHTA, CDR2 FQGNSA, per germline. The V end was cut by 0 bases, the J end by 8 bases, with 14 bases between. Study-wide points: Dominant at 160-218 and 743-854, vaccine-associated CD4 TCRs also spanned spike. Donors were mostly white British, more females; clonal diversity possibly underestimated. Close to half of all spike-specific TCRs reportedly target regions of the variants that are unmutated. No repertoire was sampled before or during the peak T cell response, only after it.

The data were produced by immunoSEQ multiplex PCR, yet TCRdb's version contains in-frame clones alone and is incomplete. The sample has some 180,000 clones; 88% are singletons. This TCR came from an adult in good health. The chain is built from TRBV7-2 and TRBJ2-1; tentatively, D is TRBD2 (6 bases). The sample was peripheral blood, taken on day 0 of AZD1222 vaccination. For the CDR3, the DNA is TGTGCCAGCAGCTTAGCAATGGGGGGAAACTATGAGCAGTTCTTC. This codes for CASSLAMGGNYEQFF.